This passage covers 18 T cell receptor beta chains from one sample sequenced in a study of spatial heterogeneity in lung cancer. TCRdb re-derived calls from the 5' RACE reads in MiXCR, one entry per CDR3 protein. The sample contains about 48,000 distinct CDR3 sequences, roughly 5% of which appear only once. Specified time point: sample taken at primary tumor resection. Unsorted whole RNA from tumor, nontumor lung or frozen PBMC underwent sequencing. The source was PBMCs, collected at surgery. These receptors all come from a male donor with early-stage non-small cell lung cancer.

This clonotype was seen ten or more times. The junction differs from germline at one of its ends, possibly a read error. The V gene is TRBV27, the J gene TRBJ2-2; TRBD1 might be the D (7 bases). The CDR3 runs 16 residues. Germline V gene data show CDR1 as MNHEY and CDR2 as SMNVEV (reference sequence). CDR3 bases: TGTGCCAGCAGTCTATCCCAGGGGGGCGCGTCCGGGGAGCTGTTTTTT. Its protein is CASSLSQGGASGELFF.

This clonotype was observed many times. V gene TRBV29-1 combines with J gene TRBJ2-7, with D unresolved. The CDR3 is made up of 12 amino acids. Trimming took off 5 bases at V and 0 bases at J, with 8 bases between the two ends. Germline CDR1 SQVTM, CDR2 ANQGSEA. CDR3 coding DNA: TGCAGCGTTAAACCTAGCTCCTACGAGCAGTACTTC. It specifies CSVKPSSYEQYF.

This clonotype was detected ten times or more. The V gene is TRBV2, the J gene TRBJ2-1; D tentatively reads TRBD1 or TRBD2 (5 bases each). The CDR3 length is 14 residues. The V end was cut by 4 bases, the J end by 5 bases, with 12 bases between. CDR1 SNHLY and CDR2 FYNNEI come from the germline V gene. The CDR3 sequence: CASSGRQRNNEQFF. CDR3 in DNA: TGTGCCAGCAGTGGGCGACAGCGGAACAATGAGCAGTTCTTC.

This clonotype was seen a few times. The CDR3 sequence is CSARDSGTDTDTQYF. The DNA of the CDR3 is TGCAGTGCTAGAGATAGCGGGACGGACACAGATACGCAGTATTTT. The J gene is TRBJ2-3, the V gene TRBV20-1; TRBD2 aligns across 8 bases. The CDR3 is 15 amino acids. Germline CDR1 DFQATT, CDR2 SNEGSKA (reference sequence). V lost 0 bases, J lost 2 bases, and 4 bases stayed unmatched.

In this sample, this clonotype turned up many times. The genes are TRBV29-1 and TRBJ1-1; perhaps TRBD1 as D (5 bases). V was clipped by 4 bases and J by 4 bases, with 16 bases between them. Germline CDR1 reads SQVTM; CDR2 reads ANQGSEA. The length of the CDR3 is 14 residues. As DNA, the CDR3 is TGCAGCGTTGCTAATTGGGTCGGGGGCACTGAAGCTTTCTTT. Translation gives CSVANWVGGTEAFF.

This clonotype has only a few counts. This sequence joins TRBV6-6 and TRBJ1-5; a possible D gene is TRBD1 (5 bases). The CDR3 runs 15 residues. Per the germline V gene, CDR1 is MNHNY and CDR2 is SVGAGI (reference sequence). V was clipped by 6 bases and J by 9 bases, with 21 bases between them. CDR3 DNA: TGTGCCAGCAGCCAACCACCGGGACGGAATATGCCCCAGCATTTT. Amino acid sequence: CASSQPPGRNMPQHF.

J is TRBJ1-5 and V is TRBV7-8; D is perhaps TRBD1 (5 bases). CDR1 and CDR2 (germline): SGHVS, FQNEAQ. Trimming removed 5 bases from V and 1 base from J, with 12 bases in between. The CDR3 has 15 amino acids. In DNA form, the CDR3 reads TGTGCCAGCAGCCCCCAGGGAGAGAGCAATCAGCCCCAGCATTTT. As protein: CASSPQGESNQPQHF.

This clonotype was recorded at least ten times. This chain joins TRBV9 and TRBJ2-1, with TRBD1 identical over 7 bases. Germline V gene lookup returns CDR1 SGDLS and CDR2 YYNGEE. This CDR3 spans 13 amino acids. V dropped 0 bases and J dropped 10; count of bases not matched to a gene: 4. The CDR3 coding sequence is TGTGCCAGCAGCGTAGCAGGGGGAGTAGAGCAGTTCTTC. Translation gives CASSVAGGVEQFF.

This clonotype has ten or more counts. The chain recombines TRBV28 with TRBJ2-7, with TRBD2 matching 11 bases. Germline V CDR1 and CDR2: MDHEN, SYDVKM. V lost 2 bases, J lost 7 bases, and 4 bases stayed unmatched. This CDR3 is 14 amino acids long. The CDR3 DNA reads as TGTGCCAGCAGTTTACTAGCGGGAGGAGGAGAGCAGTACTTC. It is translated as CASSLLAGGGEQYF.

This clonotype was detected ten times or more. CDR3 region: CSAANREEQYF. The CDR3 DNA follows: TGCAGTGCCGCGAATAGGGAGGAGCAGTACTTC. J is TRBJ2-7 and V is TRBV20-1; tentatively, D is TRBD2 (5 bases). CDR1 and CDR2 (germline): DFQATT, SNEGSKA (reference sequence). This CDR3 is 11 amino acids long. V shed 6 bases and J shed 7 bases, with 13 bases lying between them.

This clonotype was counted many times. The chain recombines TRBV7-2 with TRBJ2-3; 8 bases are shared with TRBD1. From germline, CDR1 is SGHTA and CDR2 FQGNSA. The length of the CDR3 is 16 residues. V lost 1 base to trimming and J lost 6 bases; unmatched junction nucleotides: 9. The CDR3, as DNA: TGTGCCAGCAGCTTAGTGGCAGGGGGCTCGATGGATACGCAGTATTTT. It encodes CASSLVAGGSMDTQYF.

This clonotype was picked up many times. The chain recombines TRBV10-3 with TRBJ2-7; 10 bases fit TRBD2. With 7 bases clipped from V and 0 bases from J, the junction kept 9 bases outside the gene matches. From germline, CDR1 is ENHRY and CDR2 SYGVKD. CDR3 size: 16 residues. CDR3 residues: CAITNSGRRTSYEQYF. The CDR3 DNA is TGTGCCATCACGAATAGCGGGAGGCGCACCTCCTACGAGCAGTACTTC.

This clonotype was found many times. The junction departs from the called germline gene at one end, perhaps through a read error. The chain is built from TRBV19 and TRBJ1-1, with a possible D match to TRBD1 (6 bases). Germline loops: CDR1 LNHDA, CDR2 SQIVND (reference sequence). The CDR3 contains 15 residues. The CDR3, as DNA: TGTGCCAGTCGTATAGGGGGGCAGGGATTGACTGAAGCTTTCTTT. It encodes CASRIGGQGLTEAFF.

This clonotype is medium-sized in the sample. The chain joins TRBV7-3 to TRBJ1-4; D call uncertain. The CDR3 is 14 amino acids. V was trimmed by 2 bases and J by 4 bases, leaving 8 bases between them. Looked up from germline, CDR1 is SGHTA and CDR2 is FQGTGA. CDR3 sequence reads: CASSLQPRNEKLFF. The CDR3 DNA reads TGTGCCAGCAGCTTACAACCCCGTAATGAAAAACTGTTTTTT.

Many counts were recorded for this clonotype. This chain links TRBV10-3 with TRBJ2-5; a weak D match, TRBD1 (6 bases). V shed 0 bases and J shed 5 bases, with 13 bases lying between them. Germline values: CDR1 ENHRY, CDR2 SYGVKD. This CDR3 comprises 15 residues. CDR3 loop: CAISESAGDLETQYF. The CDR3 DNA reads TGTGCCATCAGTGAGTCGGCAGGGGATCTGGAGACCCAGTACTTC.

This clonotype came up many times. The CDR3 loop is CASSQGTASSYEQYF. CDR3 nucleotides: TGCGCCAGCAGCCAAGGGACAGCGAGCTCCTACGAGCAGTACTTC. The chain joins TRBV4-1 to TRBJ2-7; TRBD1 might be the D (6 bases). Germline V gene lookup returns CDR1 MGHRA and CDR2 YSYEKL. CDR3 length: 15 amino acids. The V gene lost 1 base and the J gene lost 0 bases, with 10 bases spanning the gap.

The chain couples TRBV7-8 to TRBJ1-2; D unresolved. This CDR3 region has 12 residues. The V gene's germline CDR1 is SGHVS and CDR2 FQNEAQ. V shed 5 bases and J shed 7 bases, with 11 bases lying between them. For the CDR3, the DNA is TGTGCCAGCAGCCGAAGAGGGCTTGGCTACACCTTC. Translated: CASSRRGLGYTF.

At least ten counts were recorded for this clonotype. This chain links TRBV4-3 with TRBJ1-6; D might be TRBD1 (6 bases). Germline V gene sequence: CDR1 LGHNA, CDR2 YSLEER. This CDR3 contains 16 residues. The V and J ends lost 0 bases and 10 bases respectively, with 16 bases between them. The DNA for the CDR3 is TGCGCCAGCAGCCAAGATGGGGGCAGGGCAGGATCACCCCTCCACTTT. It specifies CASSQDGGRAGSPLHF.